The 21 T cell receptor beta chains below were found in one sample sequenced in a study of blood T cells in healthy people across ages. Combining a sample-barcoded 5' primer with a J-beta primer mix, a second PCR ran for about 6 to 12 cycles. From the 5' RACE reads, TCRdb called clonotypes with MiXCR, one entry per CDR3 protein. The table records 850,000 to 1,000,000 distinct CDR3 sequences, about 48% of them present only once. Source material: blood. The receptor source for this set is a man under 40 in good health.

Concerning this clonotype itself: Relative to the germline gene, one junction end is altered; a read error may explain this. V is TRBV29-1 and J is TRBJ1-1; D might be TRBD1 (5 bases). The CDR3 covers 11 residues. Germline V gives CDR1 SQVTM, CDR2 ANQGSEA. The CDR3 is CSGEGGTGTFF. CDR3 DNA sequence: TGCAGCGGTGAAGGTGGGACCGGGACTTTCTTT.

The rearrangement links TRBV30 to TRBJ1-1; D unclear. V was pared by 3 bases and J by 1 base, with 6 bases between. This CDR3 comprises 12 residues. The germline V gene encodes CDR1 GTSNPN and CDR2 SVGIG (reference sequence). CDR3 residues: CAWSLGNTEAFF. The CDR3 region has the DNA TGTGCCTGGAGCCTCGGGAACACTGAAGCTTTCTTT.

The chain is built from TRBV6-5 and TRBJ1-4; TRBD1 is a possible D gene (6 bases). The germline V gene has CDR1 MNHEY and CDR2 SVGAGI. The CDR3 covers 15 residues. Trimming shortened V by 5 bases and J by 9 bases, and 19 bases separated the two germline ends. The CDR3 spells CASSQRAGQSKKLFF. The CDR3 bases are TGTGCCAGCAGTCAACGAGCCGGACAGAGTAAAAAACTGTTTTTT.

This sequence joins TRBV25-1 and TRBJ1-6; D may be TRBD1 (5 bases). V shed 3 bases and J shed 11 bases, with 17 bases lying between them. CDR1 is MGHDK, CDR2 SYGVNS, per germline. There are 15 residues in the CDR3. CDR3 DNA sequence: TGTGCCAGCAGTGATATGTGGGCAAGGGGCACACCCCTCCACTTT. It codes for CASSDMWARGTPLHF.

The rearrangement links TRBV30 to TRBJ1-6, with 7 bases fitting TRBD1. Looked up from germline, CDR1 is GTSNPN and CDR2 is SVGIG (reference sequence). The CDR3 consists of 14 residues. V trimming: 4 bases; J trimming: 10 bases; junction bases outside the gene matches: 10. CDR3 region: CAWMRQGGGSPLHF. CDR3 nucleotide sequence: TGTGCCTGGATGAGACAGGGTGGGGGGTCACCCCTCCACTTT.

This clonotype was seen repeatedly, ten times or more. The rearrangement links TRBV6-5 to TRBJ1-1, with D perhaps TRBD1 (5 bases). V was cut by 2 bases and J by 1 base, with 8 bases left in between. This CDR3 region has 14 residues. Germline CDR1 MNHEY, CDR2 SVGAGI. CDR3 region: CASSYRTRNTEAFF. The CDR3 bases are TGTGCCAGCAGTTACCGGACAAGGAACACTGAAGCTTTCTTT.

This clonotype has a handful of counts. This chain uses TRBV7-2 with TRBJ2-4, with 15 bases aligning to TRBD2. The CDR3 has 16 amino acids. Trimming cost V 4 bases and J 6 bases; bases outside gene matches: 4. CDR1 and CDR2 (germline): SGHTA, FQGNSA. CDR3 DNA: TGTGCCAGCAGCTCGGGACTAGCGGGGGGAGGAAACATTCAGTACTTC. This encodes CASSSGLAGGGNIQYF.

This clonotype was recorded once. Germline and junction disagree at one end, which may indicate a read error. The chain links TRBV20-1 to TRBJ1-2; the match to TRBD1 covers 8 bases. Germline V gene sequence: CDR1 DFQATT, CDR2 SNEGSKA (reference sequence). The CDR3 is made up of 16 amino acids. This chain's CDR3 is CSARDLVTGVDYGYIF. In nucleotides, the CDR3 is TGCAGTGCTAGAGATCTGGTGACAGGGGTGGACTATGGCTACATCTTC.

The chain joins TRBV4-2 to TRBJ2-1; 10 nucleotides match TRBD2. J gave up 5 bases and V 4 bases, and 11 bases lay outside the gene matches. The germline V gene encodes CDR1 LGHNA and CDR2 YNFKEQ. The CDR3 length is 17 residues. In DNA form, the CDR3 reads TGTGCCAGCAGCCTCACGACTGCAGCGGGAGGGGACAATGAGCAGTTCTTC. Translated: CASSLTTAAGGDNEQFF.

This sequence joins TRBV20-1 and TRBJ1-5, with 7 bases aligning to TRBD1. This CDR3 is 14 amino acids long. V was pared by 3 bases and J by 3 bases, with 5 bases of the junction left unmatched. Germline V lookup: CDR1 DFQATT, CDR2 SNEGSKA (reference sequence). The CDR3 DNA sequence: TGCAGTGCTAGCCCAGGACAGGCCAATCAGCCCCAGCATTTT. As protein: CSASPGQANQPQHF.

The V gene is TRBV20-1, the J gene TRBJ2-7; no definite D call. Deletions cut 3 bases from V and 0 bases from J, with 6 bases between. CDR3 size: 12 residues. CDR1 is DFQATT, CDR2 SNEGSKA, per germline (reference sequence). In DNA form, the CDR3 reads TGCAGTGCTAGTAAGGACTCCTACGAGCAGTACTTC. Protein sequence: CSASKDSYEQYF.

In its sample, this clonotype was seen many times. The chain recombines TRBV5-1 with TRBJ1-6; 9 bases agree with TRBD1. The junction had 9 bases not matched to a gene; V was cut back by 4 bases and J by 7 bases. Germline assignment: CDR1 SGHRS and CDR2 YFSETQ. This CDR3 is 16 amino acids long. The CDR3 DNA sequence: TGCGCCAGCAGCGCAGCATTGGGACAGGGCAATTCACCCCTCCACTTT. Its translation: CASSAALGQGNSPLHF. The whole variable domain, filled in from reference TRBV5-1 and TRBJ1-6, reads KAGVTQTPRYLIKTRGQQVTLSCSPISGHRSVSWYQQTPGQGLQFLFEYFSETQRNKGNFPGRFSGRQFSNSRSEMNVSTLELGDSALYLCASSAALGQGNSPLHFGNGTRLTVT.

This clonotype was counted a few times. The chain couples TRBV30 to TRBJ1-1; D might be TRBD1 (6 bases). Trimming stripped 5 bases from V and 7 bases from J, with 17 bases between. Germline lookup yields CDR1 GTSNPN and CDR2 SVGIG (reference sequence). The CDR3 runs to 13 residues. The CDR3 here is CAWENYRAGEAFF. In DNA form, the CDR3 reads TGTGCCTGGGAGAACTACAGGGCGGGTGAAGCTTTCTTT.

The rearrangement joins TRBV2 to TRBJ2-7, with 8 bases matching TRBD2. Germline V gives CDR1 SNHLY, CDR2 FYNNEI. V was clipped by 8 bases and J by 0 bases; unmatched bases: 6. The CDR3 covers 14 residues. CDR3 amino acids: CASVAGPSSYEQYF. The CDR3 DNA sequence: TGTGCCAGCGTAGCGGGGCCGAGCTCCTACGAGCAGTACTTC. Variable domain in full (rest from reference TRBV2 and TRBJ2-7): EPEVTQTPSHQVTQMGQEVILRCVPISNHLYFYWYRQILGQKVEFLVSFYNNEISEKSEIFDDQFSVERPDGSNFTLKIRSTKLEDSAMYFCASVAGPSSYEQYFGPGTRLTVT.

This clonotype was counted between two and nine times. The chain employs TRBV4-2 and TRBJ2-7; no clear D. With 0 bases removed from V and 0 bases from J, the gap between germline ends came to 15 bases. The germline CDR1 and CDR2 sequences are LGHNA and YNFKEQ. The CDR3 runs 17 residues. The CDR3 region is CASSQEYGLVSSYEQYF. CDR3 sequence (DNA): TGTGCCAGCAGCCAAGAATACGGATTGGTTAGCTCCTACGAGCAGTACTTC.

The rearrangement links TRBV21-1 to TRBJ1-6. TRBV21-1 is marked as a pseudogene. The CDR3 is 18 residues long. The CDR3 protein is CASSKDKRMSSYNSPLHF. The DNA of the CDR3 is TGTGCCAGCAGCAAAGATAAGAGGATGAGCTCCTATAATTCACCCCTCCACTTT.

As concerns this clonotype: The junction differs from germline at one of its ends, possibly a read error. The chain combines TRBV4-3 with TRBJ2-6; 7 nucleotides align to TRBD1. Germline values: CDR1 LGHNA, CDR2 YSLEER. CDR3 length: 17 residues. The CDR3 DNA follows: TGCGCCAGCAGCCAAGCGACAGGGACGGCTGGGGCCAACGTCCTGACTTTT. The encoded protein is CASSQATGTAGANVLTF.

The CDR3 reads CASSQTLAGGSTDTQYF. CDR3 nucleotide sequence: TGCGCCAGCAGCCAAACCCTAGCGGGGGGGAGCACAGATACGCAGTATTTT. The chain employs TRBV4-3 and TRBJ2-3; 12 bases align to TRBD2. The germline V gene has CDR1 LGHNA and CDR2 YSLEER. This CDR3 spans 17 amino acids. Unmatched junction bases numbered 3, after V lost 2 bases and J lost 0 bases.

There are a few counts of this clonotype. The V call is TRBV6-1, the J call TRBJ2-7, with TRBD1 matching 8 bases. The CDR3 has 14 amino acids. V gave up 4 bases and J gave up 6 bases; unmatched junction bases: 8. Germline-derived CDR1 and CDR2 are MNHNS and SASEGT. Here the CDR3 reads CASSAGTGSGEQYF. Here the CDR3 DNA reads TGTGCCAGCAGTGCCGGGACAGGTTCGGGCGAGCAGTACTTC.

This clonotype was observed many times. The V and J genes are TRBV7-2 and TRBJ2-7; 10 bases line up with TRBD2. The trim removed 11 bases at V and 6 bases at J, leaving 13 bases unmatched. Germline assignment: CDR1 SGHTA and CDR2 FQGNSA. The CDR3 consists of 14 residues. In DNA, the CDR3 is TGTGCCTCCCTCCTCAGCGGGGGGGCCGGCGAGCAGTACTTC. Residues: CASLLSGGAGEQYF.

This chain connects TRBV9 to TRBJ2-5; a weak D match, TRBD1 (6 bases). The CDR3 contains 16 residues. Germline V CDR1 and CDR2: SGDLS, YYNGEE. Trimming removed 0 bases from V and 2 bases from J, with 14 bases in between. The CDR3 nucleotides read TGTGCCAGCAGCGTAGGGGAACAGGGACGTCAAGAGACCCAGTACTTC. This gives the protein CASSVGEQGRQETQYF.